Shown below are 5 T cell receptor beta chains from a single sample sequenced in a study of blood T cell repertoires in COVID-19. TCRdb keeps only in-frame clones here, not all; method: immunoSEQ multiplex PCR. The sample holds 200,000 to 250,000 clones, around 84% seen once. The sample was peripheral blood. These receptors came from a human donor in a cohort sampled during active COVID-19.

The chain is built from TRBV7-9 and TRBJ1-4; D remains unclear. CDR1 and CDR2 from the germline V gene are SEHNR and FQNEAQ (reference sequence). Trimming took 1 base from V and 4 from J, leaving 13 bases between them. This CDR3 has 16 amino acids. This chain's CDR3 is CASSLGQDNVNEKLFF. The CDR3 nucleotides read TGTGCCAGCAGCTTAGGCCAGGATAACGTTAATGAAAAACTGTTTTTT.

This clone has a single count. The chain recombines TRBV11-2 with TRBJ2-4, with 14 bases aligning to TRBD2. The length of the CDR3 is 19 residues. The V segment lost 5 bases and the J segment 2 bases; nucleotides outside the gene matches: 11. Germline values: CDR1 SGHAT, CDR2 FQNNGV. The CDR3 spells CASSPRLAGGPLTKNIQYF. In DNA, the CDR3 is TGTGCCAGCAGCCCGCGACTAGCGGGAGGGCCCTTGACCAAAAACATTCAGTACTTC. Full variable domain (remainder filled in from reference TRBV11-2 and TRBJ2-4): EAGVAQSPRYKIIEKRQSVAFWCNPISGHATLYWYQQILGQGPKLLIQFQNNGVVDDSQLPKDRFSAERLKGVDSTLKIQPAKLEDSAVYLCASSPRLAGGPLTKNIQYFGAGTRLSVL.

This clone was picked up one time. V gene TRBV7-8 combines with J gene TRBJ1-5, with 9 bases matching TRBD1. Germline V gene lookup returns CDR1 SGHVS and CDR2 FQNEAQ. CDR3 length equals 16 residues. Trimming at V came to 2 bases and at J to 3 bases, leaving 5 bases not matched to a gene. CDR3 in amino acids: CASSLSTGGNNQPQHF. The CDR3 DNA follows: TGTGCCAGCAGCTTAAGCACAGGGGGCAACAATCAGCCCCAGCATTTT. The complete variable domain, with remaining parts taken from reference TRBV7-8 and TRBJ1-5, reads GAGVSQSPRYKVAKRGQDVALRCDPISGHVSLFWYQQALGQGPEFLTYFQNEAQLDKSGLPSDRFFAERPEGSVSTLKIQRTQQEDSAVYLCASSLSTGGNNQPQHFGDGTRLSIL.

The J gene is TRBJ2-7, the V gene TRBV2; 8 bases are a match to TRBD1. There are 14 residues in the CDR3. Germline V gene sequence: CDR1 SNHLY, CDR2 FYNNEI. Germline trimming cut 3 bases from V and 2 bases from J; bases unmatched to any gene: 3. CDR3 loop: CASSDQGATYEQYF. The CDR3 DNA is TGTGCCAGCAGTGATCAGGGGGCCACCTACGAGCAGTACTTC.

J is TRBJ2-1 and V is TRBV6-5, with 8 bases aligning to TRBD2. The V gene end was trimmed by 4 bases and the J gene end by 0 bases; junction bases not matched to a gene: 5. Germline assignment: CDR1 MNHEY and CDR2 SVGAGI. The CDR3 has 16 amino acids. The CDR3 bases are TGTGCCAGCAGTTCCAATAGCGGGACCTCCTACAATGAGCAGTTCTTC. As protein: CASSSNSGTSYNEQFF.